This T cell receptor beta chain was profiled in a study of blood T cell repertoires in COVID-19. Across the whole study: PBMCs, B-cell-depleted T cells, or T cells were the source of the cDNA or gDNA that made up the material.

Those enrolled, adults aged roughly 18 to 90 years, came from about two dozen US areas. Resolution of symptoms, clearance, or two negative PCRs was present in recovered Cohort 3 donors. Germline V lookup: CDR1 MNHNS, CDR2 SASEGT. The V gene lost 2 bases and the J gene lost 6 bases, with 16 bases spanning the gap. The CDR3 contains 15 residues. TCRdb keeps only in-frame clones here, not all; method: immunoSEQ multiplex PCR. The table has some 400,000 clones, 85% to 90% seen once; the top ten hold around 1.1%. The receptor was isolated from a man aged 25 to 45 who had recovered from COVID-19. Sequencing was carried out using PBMCs or T cells enriched from blood (not recorded which). V gene TRBV6-1 combines with J gene TRBJ1-2; tentative D call: TRBD1 (6 bases). The CDR3 DNA is TGTGCCAGCAGTGAATATACAGGGTTTTTTGATGGCTACACCTTC. As protein: CASSEYTGFFDGYTF.